The 19 T cell receptor beta chains below all came from one sample that was sequenced in a study of regulatory T cells in long-lasting Graves disease. Building of the TCR beta libraries involved iRepertoire HTBI primers and Arm-PCR of CDR3 regions. TCRdb recomputed calls from the multiplex PCR reads with MiXCR, one row per CDR3 protein. The sample has about 460,000 distinct CDR3 sequences, about 22% seen once. The sample's time point: persistent/refractory GD, antithyroid drugs over 5 years with positive TRAb. RNA isolated from PBMCs was used to make the TCR library. Sequencing was performed on peripheral blood mononuclear cells (PBMCs), taken when the disease was refractory, from a patient treated with antithyroid drugs. The origin of the receptors is a female donor with Graves disease.

V gene TRBV13 combines with J gene TRBJ1-6, with 8 bases fitting TRBD1. The CDR3 has 16 residues. Germline trimming cut 5 bases from V and 10 bases from J; bases unmatched to any gene: 13. The germline CDR1 and CDR2 sequences are PRHDT and FYEKMQ (reference sequence). CDR3 DNA sequence: TGTGCCAGCAGCGCTCAGGGGGCGCGGTTGGGATCACCCCTCCACTTT. It translates to CASSAQGARLGSPLHF.

This clonotype was recorded many times. This chain links TRBV6-5 with TRBJ2-2; maybe TRBD2 (5 bases). The V end was cut by 2 bases, the J end by 7 bases, with 11 bases between. Germline loops: CDR1 MNHEY, CDR2 SVGAGI. This CDR3 is 14 amino acids long. The CDR3: CASSYEGYSGELFF. DNA for the CDR3: TGTGCCAGCAGTTACGAGGGATACAGCGGGGAGCTGTTTTTT.

This clonotype was counted a few times. This CDR3 is CASSRRQGTGELFF. The CDR3 DNA reads as TGTGCCAGCAGCCGAAGACAGGGCACCGGGGAGCTGTTTTTT. This chain links TRBV14 with TRBJ2-2; 7 nucleotides agree with TRBD1. Germline CDR1 reads SGHDN; CDR2 reads FVKESK. V lost 4 bases to trimming and J lost 4 bases; unmatched junction nucleotides: 3. This CDR3 spans 14 amino acids.

This clonotype was detected ten times or more. An end of the junction does not agree with germline; a read error may underlie this. The CDR3 DNA sequence: TGTGCCAGCAGCTTAGGGGCGGCCTCTGGAAACACCATATATTTT. This encodes CASSLGAASGNTIYF. This chain uses TRBV12-3 or TRBV12-4 with TRBJ1-3; tentatively, D is TRBD1 (5 bases). There are 15 residues in the CDR3.

This clonotype was seen ten or more times. The chain uses TRBV6-2 or TRBV6-3 and TRBJ1-5, with D unresolved. The CDR3 sequence is 20 residues long. Germline V gene sequence: CDR1 MNHEY, CDR2 SVGEGT. Trimming pared 0 bases from V and 2 bases from J, leaving 23 bases between. CDR3 amino acids: CASSYSLVTFSPPGNQPQHF. The CDR3 DNA reads TGTGCCAGCAGTTACTCCTTAGTAACCTTTAGTCCGCCGGGCAATCAGCCCCAGCATTTT.

This clonotype was seen at least ten times. V is TRBV6-1 and J is TRBJ2-7; possibly TRBD1 for D (6 bases). Germline V lookup: CDR1 MNHNS, CDR2 SASEGT. Trimming cost V 7 bases and J 1 base, with 11 bases left between them. The length of the CDR3 is 13 residues. This CDR3 reads CASTKDSSYEQYF. CDR3 nucleotide sequence: TGTGCCAGCACTAAGGACAGTTCCTACGAGCAGTACTTC.

In its sample, this clonotype was seen a few times. This chain uses TRBV2 with TRBJ2-3; D call uncertain. Germline V lookup: CDR1 SNHLY, CDR2 FYNNEI. The V end lost 5 bases, the J end lost 6 bases, and 12 bases lay between the germline ends. There are 13 residues in the CDR3. CDR3 nucleotides: TGTGCCAGCAGTAAGGACCGAGATGATACGCAGTATTTT. This codes for CASSKDRDDTQYF. Complete variable domain (other parts from reference TRBV2 and TRBJ2-3): EPEVTQTPSHQVTQMGQEVILRCVPISNHLYFYWYRQILGQKVEFLVSFYNNEISEKSEIFDDQFSVERPDGSNFTLKIRSTKLEDSAMYFCASSKDRDDTQYFGPGTRLTVL.

The V and J genes are TRBV18 and TRBJ1-1; D is ambiguous. The ends were cut back, 2 bases at V and 4 bases at J, with 11 bases in the middle. Per germline, CDR1 KGHSH and CDR2 LQKENI. There are 14 residues in the CDR3. The DNA for the CDR3 is TGTGCCAGCTCACCAAGGGAGGGTGTCACTGAAGCTTTCTTT. Translated: CASSPREGVTEAFF.

This clonotype was counted ten times or more. The rearrangement uses TRBV6-2 or TRBV6-3 and TRBJ1-5; no definite D call. The CDR3 length is 13 residues. The germline V and J ends were trimmed by 10 bases and 3 bases, with 13 bases remaining between them. Germline V gene lookup returns CDR1 MNHEY and CDR2 SVGEGT. The CDR3 region is CATTDGINQPQHF. The CDR3 DNA is TGTGCCACCACGGACGGGATCAATCAGCCCCAGCATTTT.

The gene calls are TRBV20-1 and TRBJ2-7; TRBD1 matches 9 bases. The CDR3 runs 14 residues. Germline V lookup: CDR1 DFQATT, CDR2 SNEGSKA (reference sequence). The V gene end was trimmed by 6 bases and the J gene end by 7 bases; junction bases not matched to a gene: 13. The CDR3 DNA sequence: TGCAGTGCCTCCCGCCGGGACAGGGTTCGTGAGCAGTACTTC. Its protein product is CSASRRDRVREQYF.

This clonotype has at least ten counts. The gene calls are TRBV7-2 and TRBJ2-5, with D tentatively TRBD1 or TRBD2 (5 bases each). There are 15 residues in the CDR3. CDR1 and CDR2 from the germline V gene are SGHTA and FQGNSA. The V end was cut by 1 base, the J end by 5 bases, with 14 bases between. The CDR3 region has the DNA TGTGCCAGCAGCTTAGGCGGATGGGACGGGGAGACCCAGTACTTC. It encodes CASSLGGWDGETQYF.

This clonotype was seen a handful of times. This chain uses TRBV5-1 with TRBJ1-1, with 8 bases that match TRBD1. The ends lost 4 bases at V and 4 bases at J; junction bases unmatched: 9. Per germline, CDR1 SGHRS and CDR2 YFSETQ. CDR3 size: 15 residues. The CDR3, as DNA: TGCGCCAGCAGCGGTAGCTCAGGGGGCGGCACTGAAGCTTTCTTT. This codes for CASSGSSGGGTEAFF.

This clonotype appeared many times. The chain couples TRBV28 to TRBJ2-5, with D perhaps matching TRBD1 or TRBD2 (5 bases each). Germline loops: CDR1 MDHEN, CDR2 SYDVKM. Trimming removed 5 bases from V and 4 bases from J, with 14 bases in between. The CDR3 totals 14 residues. The CDR3 nucleotides are TGTGCCAGCAGTGGCATCCGGGGCCCAGAGACCCAGTACTTC. Encoded protein: CASSGIRGPETQYF.

This chain uses TRBV18 with TRBJ1-2, with unresolved D. Germline V lookup: CDR1 KGHSH, CDR2 LQKENI. The germline V and J ends were trimmed by 5 bases and 2 bases, with 12 bases remaining between them. CDR3 length: 14 residues. Here the CDR3 DNA reads TGTGCCAGCTCAGTGGAGGGAATCAACTATGGCTACACCTTC. This sequence encodes CASSVEGINYGYTF.

Points on this clonotype: Relative to the germline gene, one junction end is altered; a read error may explain this. V is TRBV12-3 or TRBV12-4 and J is TRBJ1-1; TRBD1 aligns across 10 bases. The CDR3 is made up of 15 amino acids. CDR3 region: CAGSPRQGATPLAFF. The CDR3 bases are TGTGCCGGCAGTCCCCGACAGGGGGCAACCCCGCTAGCTTTCTTT.

This clonotype has ten or more counts. This rearrangement joins TRBV29-1 to TRBJ1-2; the D is unclear. Trimming removed 6 bases from V and 3 bases from J, with 8 bases in between. Per germline, CDR1 SQVTM and CDR2 ANQGSEA. The CDR3 runs to 11 residues. CDR3 DNA: TGCAGCGTAATGATCGACTATGGCTACACCTTC. It specifies CSVMIDYGYTF.

This clonotype occurred once. A junction boundary mismatches the germline segment, possibly from a read error. The V gene is TRBV25-1, the J gene TRBJ2-7, with 10 bases that match TRBD2. Germline-derived CDR1 and CDR2 are MGHDK and SYGVNS. The length of the CDR3 is 16 residues. The CDR3 DNA sequence: TGTGCCAGCGGTGAAGGGGCATGGACTAGCGGCTACGAGCAGTACTTC. Translated: CASGEGAWTSGYEQYF.

Ten or more counts support this clonotype. J is TRBJ2-7 and V is TRBV6-1; D perhaps matches TRBD2 (6 bases). Trimming pared 7 bases from V and 3 bases from J, leaving 16 bases between. This CDR3 is built from 14 residues. Per germline, CDR1 MNHNS and CDR2 SASEGT. The CDR3 reads CASTLDGGNYEQYF. DNA for the CDR3: TGTGCCAGCACCCTGGACGGGGGAAACTACGAGCAGTACTTC.

This clonotype appeared many times. The gene calls are TRBV20-1 and TRBJ2-7; D may match TRBD1 or TRBD2 (5 bases each). V lost 6 bases and J lost 3, with 15 bases in between. The CDR3 is made up of 13 amino acids. Germline CDR1 reads DFQATT; CDR2 reads SNEGSKA (reference sequence). Here the CDR3 DNA reads TGCAGTGCAGAAGTTCGGGACCTCTACGAGCAGTACTTC. This sequence encodes CSAEVRDLYEQYF.